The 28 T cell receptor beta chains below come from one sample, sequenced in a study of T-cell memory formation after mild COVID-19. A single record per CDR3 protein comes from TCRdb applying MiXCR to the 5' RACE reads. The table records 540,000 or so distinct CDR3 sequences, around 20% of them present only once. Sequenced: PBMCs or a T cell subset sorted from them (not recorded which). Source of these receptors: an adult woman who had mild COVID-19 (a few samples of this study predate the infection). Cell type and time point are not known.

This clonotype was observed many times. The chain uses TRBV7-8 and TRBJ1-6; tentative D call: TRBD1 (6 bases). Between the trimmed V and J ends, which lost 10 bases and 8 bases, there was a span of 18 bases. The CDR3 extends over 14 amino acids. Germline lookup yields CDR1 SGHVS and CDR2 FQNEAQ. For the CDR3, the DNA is TGTGCCACCGCGGACAGTGTGGGAGATTCACCCCTCCACTTT. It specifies CATADSVGDSPLHF.

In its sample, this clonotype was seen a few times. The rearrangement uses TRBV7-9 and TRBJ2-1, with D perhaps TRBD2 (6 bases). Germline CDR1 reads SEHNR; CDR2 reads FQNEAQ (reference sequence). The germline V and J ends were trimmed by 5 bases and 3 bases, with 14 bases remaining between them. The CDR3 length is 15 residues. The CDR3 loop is CASSPRDAYYNEQFF. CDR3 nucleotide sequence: TGTGCCAGCAGCCCGCGGGACGCTTACTACAATGAGCAGTTCTTC. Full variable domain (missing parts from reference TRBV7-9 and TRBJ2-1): DTGVSQNPRHKITKRGQNVTFRCDPISEHNRLYWYRQTLGQGPEFLTYFQNEAQLEKSRLLSDRFSAERPKGSFSTLEIQRTEQGDSAMYLCASSPRDAYYNEQFFGPGTRLTVL.

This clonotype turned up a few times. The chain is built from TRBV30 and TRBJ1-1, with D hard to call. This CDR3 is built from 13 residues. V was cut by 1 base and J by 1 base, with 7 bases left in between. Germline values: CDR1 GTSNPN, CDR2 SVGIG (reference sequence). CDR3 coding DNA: TGTGCCTGGAGTGCCACTCCGAACACTGAAGCTTTCTTT. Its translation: CAWSATPNTEAFF. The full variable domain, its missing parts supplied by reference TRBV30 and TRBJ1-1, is SQTIHQWPATLVQPVGSPLSLECTVEGTSNPNLYWYRQAAGRGLQLLFYSVGIGQISSEVPQNLSASRPQDRQFILSSKKLLLSDSGFYLCAWSATPNTEAFFGQGTRLTVV.

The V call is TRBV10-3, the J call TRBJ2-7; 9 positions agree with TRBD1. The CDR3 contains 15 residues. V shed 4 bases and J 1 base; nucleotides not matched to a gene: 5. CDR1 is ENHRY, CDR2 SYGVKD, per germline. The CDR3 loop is CAISVRDRESYEQYF. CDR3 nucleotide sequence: TGTGCCATCAGTGTCCGGGACAGGGAGTCCTACGAGCAGTACTTC.

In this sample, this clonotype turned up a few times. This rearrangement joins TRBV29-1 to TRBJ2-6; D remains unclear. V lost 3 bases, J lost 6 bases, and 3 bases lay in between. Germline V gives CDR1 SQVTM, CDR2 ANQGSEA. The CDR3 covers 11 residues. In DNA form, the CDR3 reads TGCAGCGTTGACGCGGCCAACGTCCTGACTTTC. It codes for CSVDAANVLTF.

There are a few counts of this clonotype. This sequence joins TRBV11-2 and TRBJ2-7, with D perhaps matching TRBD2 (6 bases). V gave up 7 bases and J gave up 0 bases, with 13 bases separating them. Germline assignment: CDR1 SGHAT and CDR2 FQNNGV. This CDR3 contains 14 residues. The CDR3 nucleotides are TGTGCCAGCACTACCGCGGGGTTCTCCTACGAGCAGTACTTC. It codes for CASTTAGFSYEQYF.

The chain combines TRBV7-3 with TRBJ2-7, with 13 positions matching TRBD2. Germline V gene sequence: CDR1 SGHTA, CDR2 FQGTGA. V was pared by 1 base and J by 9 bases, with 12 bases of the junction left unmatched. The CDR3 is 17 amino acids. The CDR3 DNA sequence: TGTGCCAGCAGCTTAAGGGCCCCGGGACTAGCGGGATCGGGGCAGTACTTC. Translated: CASSLRAPGLAGSGQYF.

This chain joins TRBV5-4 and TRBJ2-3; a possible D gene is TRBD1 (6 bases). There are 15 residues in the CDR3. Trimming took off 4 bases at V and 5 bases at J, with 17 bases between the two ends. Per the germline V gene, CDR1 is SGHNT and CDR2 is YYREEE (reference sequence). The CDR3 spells CASSRAGKGEDTQYF. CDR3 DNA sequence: TGTGCCAGCAGCAGGGCAGGGAAGGGGGAAGATACGCAGTATTTT.

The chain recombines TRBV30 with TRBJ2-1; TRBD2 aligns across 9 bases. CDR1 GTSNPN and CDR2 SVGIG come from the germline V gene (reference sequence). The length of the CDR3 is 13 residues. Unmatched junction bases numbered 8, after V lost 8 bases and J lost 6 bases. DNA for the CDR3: TGTGCCGCATCTAGCGGGAACAGCAATGAGCAGTTCTTC. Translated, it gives CAASSGNSNEQFF. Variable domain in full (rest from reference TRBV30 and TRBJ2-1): SQTIHQWPATLVQPVGSPLSLECTVEGTSNPNLYWYRQAAGRGLQLLFYSVGIGQISSEVPQNLSASRPQDRQFILSSKKLLLSDSGFYLCAASSGNSNEQFFGPGTRLTVL.

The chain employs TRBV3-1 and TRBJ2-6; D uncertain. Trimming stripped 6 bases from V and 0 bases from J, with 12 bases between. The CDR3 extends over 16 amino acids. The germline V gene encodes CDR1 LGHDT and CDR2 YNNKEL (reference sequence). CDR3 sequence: CASRSLGYSGANVLTF. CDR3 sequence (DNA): TGTGCCAGCAGGTCCCTGGGGTACTCTGGGGCCAACGTCCTGACTTTC.

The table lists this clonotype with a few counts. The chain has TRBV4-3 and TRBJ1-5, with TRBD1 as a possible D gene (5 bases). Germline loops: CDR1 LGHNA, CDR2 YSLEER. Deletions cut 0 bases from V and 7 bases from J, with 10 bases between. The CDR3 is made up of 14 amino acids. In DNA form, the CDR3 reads TGCGCCAGCAGCCAAGACAGGGCTACCCAGCCCCAGCATTTT. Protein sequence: CASSQDRATQPQHF.

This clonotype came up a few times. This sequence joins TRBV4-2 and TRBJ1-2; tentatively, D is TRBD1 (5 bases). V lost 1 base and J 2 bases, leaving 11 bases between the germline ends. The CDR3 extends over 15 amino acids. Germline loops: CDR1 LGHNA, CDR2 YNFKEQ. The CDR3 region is CASSQAGPNNYGYTF. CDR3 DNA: TGTGCCAGCAGCCAAGCGGGGCCCAACAACTATGGCTACACCTTC.

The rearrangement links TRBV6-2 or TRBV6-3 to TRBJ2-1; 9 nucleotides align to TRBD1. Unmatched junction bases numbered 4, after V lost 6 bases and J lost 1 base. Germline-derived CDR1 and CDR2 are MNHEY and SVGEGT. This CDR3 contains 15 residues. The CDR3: CASRPGQGSYNEQFF. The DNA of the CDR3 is TGTGCCAGCAGGCCGGGACAGGGATCCTACAATGAGCAGTTCTTC.

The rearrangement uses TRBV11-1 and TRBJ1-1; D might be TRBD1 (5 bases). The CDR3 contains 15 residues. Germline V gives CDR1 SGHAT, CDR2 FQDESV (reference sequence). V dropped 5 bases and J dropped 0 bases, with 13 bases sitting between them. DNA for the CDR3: TGTGCCAGCAGCCCCCGGGGGACCCTGAACACTGAAGCTTTCTTT. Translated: CASSPRGTLNTEAFF.

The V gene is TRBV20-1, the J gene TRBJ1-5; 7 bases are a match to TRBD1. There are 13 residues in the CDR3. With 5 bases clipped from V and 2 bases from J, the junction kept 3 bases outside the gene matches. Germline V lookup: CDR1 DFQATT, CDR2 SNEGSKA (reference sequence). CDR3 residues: CSALGQGNQPQHF. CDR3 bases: TGCAGTGCTCTCGGACAGGGCAATCAGCCCCAGCATTTT.

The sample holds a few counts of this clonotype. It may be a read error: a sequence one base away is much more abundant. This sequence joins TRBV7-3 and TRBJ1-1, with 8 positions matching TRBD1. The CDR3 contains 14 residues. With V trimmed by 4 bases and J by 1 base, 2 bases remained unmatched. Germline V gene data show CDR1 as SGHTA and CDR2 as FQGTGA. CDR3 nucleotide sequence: TGTGCCAGCAGCTCGCAGGGGGCGAACACTGAAGCTTTCTTT. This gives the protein CASSSQGANTEAFF.

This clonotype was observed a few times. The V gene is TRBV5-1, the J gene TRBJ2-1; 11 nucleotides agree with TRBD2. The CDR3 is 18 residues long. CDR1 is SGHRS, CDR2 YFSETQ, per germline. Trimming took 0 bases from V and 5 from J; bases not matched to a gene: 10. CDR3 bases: TGCGCCAGCAGCTTGGGTCCCCCGGGGACTAGCGGCCACAATGAGCAGTTCTTC. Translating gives CASSLGPPGTSGHNEQFF.

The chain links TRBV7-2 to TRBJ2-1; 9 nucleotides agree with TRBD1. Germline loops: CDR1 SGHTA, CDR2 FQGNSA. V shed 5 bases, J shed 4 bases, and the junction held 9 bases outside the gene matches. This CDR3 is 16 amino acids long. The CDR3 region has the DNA TGTGCCAGCAGCCCCCCGAACAGGGGGCGATACAATGAGCAGTTCTTC. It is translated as CASSPPNRGRYNEQFF. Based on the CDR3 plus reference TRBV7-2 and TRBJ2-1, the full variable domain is GAGVSQSPSNKVTEKGKDVELRCDPISGHTALYWYRQSLGQGLEFLIYFQGNSAPDKSGLPSDRFSAERTGGSVSTLTIQRTQQEDSAVYLCASSPPNRGRYNEQFFGPGTRLTVL.

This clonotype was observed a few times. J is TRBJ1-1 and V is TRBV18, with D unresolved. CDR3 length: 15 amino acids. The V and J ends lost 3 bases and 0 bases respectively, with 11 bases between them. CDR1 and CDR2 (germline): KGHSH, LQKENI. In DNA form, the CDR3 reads TGTGCCAGCTCACCCGCCGAGGCACTGAACACTGAAGCTTTCTTT. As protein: CASSPAEALNTEAFF.

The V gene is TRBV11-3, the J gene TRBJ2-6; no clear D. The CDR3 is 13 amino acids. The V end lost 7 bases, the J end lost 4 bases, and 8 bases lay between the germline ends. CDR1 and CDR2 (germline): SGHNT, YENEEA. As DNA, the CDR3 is TGTGCCAGCAAACTACCCGGGGCCAACGTCCTGACTTTC. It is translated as CASKLPGANVLTF.

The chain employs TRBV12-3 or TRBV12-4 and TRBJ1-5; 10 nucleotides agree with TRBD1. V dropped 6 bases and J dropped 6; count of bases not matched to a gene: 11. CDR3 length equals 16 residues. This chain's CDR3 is CASSQGTGVGSQPQHF. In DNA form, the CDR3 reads TGTGCCAGCAGCCAAGGGACAGGGGTAGGCAGTCAGCCCCAGCATTTT.

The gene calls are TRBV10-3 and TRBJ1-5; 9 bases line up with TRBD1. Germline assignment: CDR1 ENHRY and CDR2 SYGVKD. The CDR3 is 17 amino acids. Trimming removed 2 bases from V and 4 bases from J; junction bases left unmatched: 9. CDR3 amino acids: CAISESVFGQGNQPQHF. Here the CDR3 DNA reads TGTGCCATCAGTGAGAGCGTCTTTGGACAGGGGAATCAGCCCCAGCATTTT.

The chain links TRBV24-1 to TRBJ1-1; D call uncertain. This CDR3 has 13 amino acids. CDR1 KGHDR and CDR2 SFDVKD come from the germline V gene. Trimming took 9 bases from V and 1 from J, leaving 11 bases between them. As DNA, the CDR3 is TGTGCCACCCCGCGACCGCCGAACACTGAAGCTTTCTTT. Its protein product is CATPRPPNTEAFF.

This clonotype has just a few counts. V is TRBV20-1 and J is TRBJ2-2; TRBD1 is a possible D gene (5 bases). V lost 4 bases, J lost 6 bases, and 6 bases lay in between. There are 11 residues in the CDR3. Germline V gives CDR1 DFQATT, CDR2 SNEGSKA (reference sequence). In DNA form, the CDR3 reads TGCAGTGCTAAAGGGGCCGGGGAGCTGTTTTTT. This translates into CSAKGAGELFF.

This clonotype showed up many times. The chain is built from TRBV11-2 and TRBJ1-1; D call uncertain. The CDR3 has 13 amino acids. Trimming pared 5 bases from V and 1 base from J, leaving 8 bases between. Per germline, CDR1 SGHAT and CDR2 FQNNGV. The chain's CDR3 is CASSRRSNTEAFF. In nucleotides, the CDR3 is TGTGCCAGCAGCCGGCGGTCGAACACTGAAGCTTTCTTT.

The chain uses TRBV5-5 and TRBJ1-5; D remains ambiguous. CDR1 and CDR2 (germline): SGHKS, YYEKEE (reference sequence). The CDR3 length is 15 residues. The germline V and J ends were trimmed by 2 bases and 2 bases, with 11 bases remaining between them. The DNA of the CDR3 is TGTGCCAGCAGCTTTATAGGGAACGGCAATCAGCCCCAGCATTTT. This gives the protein CASSFIGNGNQPQHF. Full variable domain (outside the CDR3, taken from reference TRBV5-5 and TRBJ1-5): DAGVTQSPTHLIKTRGQQVTLRCSPISGHKSVSWYQQVLGQGPQFIFQYYEKEERGRGNFPDRFSARQFPNYSSELNVNALLLGDSALYLCASSFIGNGNQPQHFGDGTRLSIL.

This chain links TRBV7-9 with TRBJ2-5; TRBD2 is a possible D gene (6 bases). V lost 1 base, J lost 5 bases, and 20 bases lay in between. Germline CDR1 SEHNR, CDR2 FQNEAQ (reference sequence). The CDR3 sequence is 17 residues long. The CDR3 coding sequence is TGTGCCAGCAGCTTAGGAGCGGTGAGGGATCTAGCGGAGACCCAGTACTTC. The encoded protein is CASSLGAVRDLAETQYF.

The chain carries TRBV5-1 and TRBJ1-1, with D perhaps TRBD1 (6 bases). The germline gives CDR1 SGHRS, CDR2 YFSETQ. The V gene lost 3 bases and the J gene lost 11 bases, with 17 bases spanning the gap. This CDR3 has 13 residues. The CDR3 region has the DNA TGCGCCAGCAGCTCGGGGGCCACCCCGAATGCTTTCTTT. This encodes CASSSGATPNAFF.